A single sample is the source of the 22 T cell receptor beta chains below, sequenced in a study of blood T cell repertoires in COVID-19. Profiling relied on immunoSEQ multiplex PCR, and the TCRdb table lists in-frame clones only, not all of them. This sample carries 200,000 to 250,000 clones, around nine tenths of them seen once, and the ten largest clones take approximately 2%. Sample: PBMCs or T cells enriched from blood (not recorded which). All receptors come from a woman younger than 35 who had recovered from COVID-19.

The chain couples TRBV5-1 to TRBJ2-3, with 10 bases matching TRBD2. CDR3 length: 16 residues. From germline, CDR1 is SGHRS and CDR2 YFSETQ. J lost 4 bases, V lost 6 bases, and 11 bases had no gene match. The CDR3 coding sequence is TGCGCCAGCACCTACACAGCGGGAGGGATCGCAGATACGCAGTATTTT. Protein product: CASTYTAGGIADTQYF.

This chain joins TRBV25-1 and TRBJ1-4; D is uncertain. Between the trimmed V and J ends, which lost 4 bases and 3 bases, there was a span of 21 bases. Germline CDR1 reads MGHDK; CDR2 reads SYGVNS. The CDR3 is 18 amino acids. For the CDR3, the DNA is TGTGCCAGCAGTGGAGGCCAGCGAGAGTTGGTGGCTAATGAAAAACTGTTTTTT. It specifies CASSGGQRELVANEKLFF.

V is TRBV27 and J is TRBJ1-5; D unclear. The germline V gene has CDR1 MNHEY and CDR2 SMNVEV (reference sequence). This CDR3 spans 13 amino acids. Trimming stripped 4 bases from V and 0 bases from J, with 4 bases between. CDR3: CASSSYSNQPQHF. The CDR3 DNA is TGTGCCAGCAGTTCGTATAGCAATCAGCCCCAGCATTTT.

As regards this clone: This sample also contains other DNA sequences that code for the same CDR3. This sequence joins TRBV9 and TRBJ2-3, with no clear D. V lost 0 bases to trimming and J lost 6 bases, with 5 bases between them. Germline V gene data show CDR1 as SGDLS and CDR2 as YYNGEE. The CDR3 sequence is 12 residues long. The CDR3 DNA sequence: TGTGCCAGCAGCGTAGCTGCGGATACGCAGTATTTT. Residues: CASSVAADTQYF.

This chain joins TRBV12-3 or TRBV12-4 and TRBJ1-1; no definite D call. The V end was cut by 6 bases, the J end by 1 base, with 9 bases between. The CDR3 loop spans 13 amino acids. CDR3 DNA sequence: TGTGCCAGCAGCCTAAGTGGGAACACTGAAGCTTTCTTT. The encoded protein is CASSLSGNTEAFF.

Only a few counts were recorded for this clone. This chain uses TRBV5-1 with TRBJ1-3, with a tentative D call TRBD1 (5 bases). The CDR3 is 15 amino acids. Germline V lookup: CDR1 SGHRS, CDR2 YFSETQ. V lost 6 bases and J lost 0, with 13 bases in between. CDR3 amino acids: CASTPAGPSGNTIYF. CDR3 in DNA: TGCGCCAGCACCCCGGCGGGGCCCTCTGGAAACACCATATATTTT.

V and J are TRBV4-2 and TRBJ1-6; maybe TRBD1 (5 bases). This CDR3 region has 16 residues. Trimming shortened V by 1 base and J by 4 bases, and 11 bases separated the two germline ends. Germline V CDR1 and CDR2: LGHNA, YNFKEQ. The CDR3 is CASSQVPPGYNSPLHF. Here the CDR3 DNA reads TGTGCCAGCAGCCAAGTCCCCCCAGGGTATAATTCACCCCTCCACTTT.

The CDR3 region is CASSETSGDYNEQFF. The CDR3 DNA follows: TGTGCCAGCAGTGAGACTAGCGGAGACTACAATGAGCAGTTCTTC. V usage is TRBV6-4 and J usage is TRBJ2-1; 9 bases map to TRBD2. The junction had 3 bases not matched to a gene; V was cut back by 3 bases and J by 3 bases. The V gene's germline CDR1 is MRHNA and CDR2 SNTAGT. CDR3 size: 15 residues.

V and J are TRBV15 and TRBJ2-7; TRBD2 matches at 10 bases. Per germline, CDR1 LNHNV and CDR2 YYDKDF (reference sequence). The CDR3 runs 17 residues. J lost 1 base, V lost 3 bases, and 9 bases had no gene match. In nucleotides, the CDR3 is TGTGCCACCAGCAGGGTTGCTAGCGGGGGAATTTCCTACGAGCAGTACTTC. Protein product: CATSRVASGGISYEQYF.

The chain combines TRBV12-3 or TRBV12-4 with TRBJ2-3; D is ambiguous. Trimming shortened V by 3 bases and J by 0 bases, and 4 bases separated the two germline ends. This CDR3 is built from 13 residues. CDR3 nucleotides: TGTGCCAGCAGTTTTCCTAGCACAGATACGCAGTATTTT. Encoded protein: CASSFPSTDTQYF.

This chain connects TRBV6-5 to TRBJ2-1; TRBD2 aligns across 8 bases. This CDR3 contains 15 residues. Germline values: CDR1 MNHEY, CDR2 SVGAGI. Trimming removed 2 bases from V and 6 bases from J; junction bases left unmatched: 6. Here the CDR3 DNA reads TGTGCCAGCAGTTACGTTAGCGGGAACCCCAATGAGCAGTTCTTC. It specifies CASSYVSGNPNEQFF.

CDR3 nucleotides: TGTGCCAGCTCAAACGACAGGTACATGAACACTGAAGCTTTCTTT. Translated, it gives CASSNDRYMNTEAFF. The V gene is TRBV18, the J gene TRBJ1-1; possibly TRBD1 for D (6 bases). Trimming stripped 5 bases from V and 0 bases from J, with 13 bases between. Germline V gene lookup returns CDR1 KGHSH and CDR2 LQKENI. This CDR3 is 15 amino acids long.

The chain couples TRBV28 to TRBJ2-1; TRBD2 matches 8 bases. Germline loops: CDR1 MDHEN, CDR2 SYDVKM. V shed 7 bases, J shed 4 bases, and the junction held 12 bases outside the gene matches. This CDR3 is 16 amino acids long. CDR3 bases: TGTGCCAGCAAGGTATTCAGCGGGAGAAGATACAATGAGCAGTTCTTC. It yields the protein CASKVFSGRRYNEQFF. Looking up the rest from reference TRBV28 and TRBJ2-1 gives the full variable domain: DVKVTQSSRYLVKRTGEKVFLECVQDMDHENMFWYRQDPGLGLRLIYFSYDVKMKEKGDIPEGYSVSREKKERFSLILESASTNQTSMYLCASKVFSGRRYNEQFFGPGTRLTVL.

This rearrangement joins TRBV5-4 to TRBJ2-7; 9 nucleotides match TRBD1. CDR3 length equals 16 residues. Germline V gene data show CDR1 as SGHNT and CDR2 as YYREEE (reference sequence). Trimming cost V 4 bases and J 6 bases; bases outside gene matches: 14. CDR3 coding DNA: TGTGCCAGCAGCCCTCCTCCCGGACAGGGGAGTACCGAGCAGTACTTC. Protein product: CASSPPPGQGSTEQYF.

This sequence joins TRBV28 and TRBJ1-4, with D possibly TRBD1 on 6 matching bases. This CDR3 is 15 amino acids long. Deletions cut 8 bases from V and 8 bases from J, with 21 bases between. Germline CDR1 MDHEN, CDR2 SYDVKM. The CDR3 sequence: CASYSSGGAGEKLFF. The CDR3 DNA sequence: TGTGCCAGCTACTCTTCGGGGGGCGCCGGCGAAAAACTGTTTTTT. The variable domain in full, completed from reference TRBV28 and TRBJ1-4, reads DVKVTQSSRYLVKRTGEKVFLECVQDMDHENMFWYRQDPGLGLRLIYFSYDVKMKEKGDIPEGYSVSREKKERFSLILESASTNQTSMYLCASYSSGGAGEKLFFGSGTQLSVL.

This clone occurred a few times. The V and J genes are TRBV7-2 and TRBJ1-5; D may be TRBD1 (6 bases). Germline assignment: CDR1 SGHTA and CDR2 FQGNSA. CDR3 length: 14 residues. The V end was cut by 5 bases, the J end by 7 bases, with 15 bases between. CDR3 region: CASSQGTLRQPQHF. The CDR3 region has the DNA TGTGCCAGCAGCCAAGGGACATTACGACAGCCCCAGCATTTT.

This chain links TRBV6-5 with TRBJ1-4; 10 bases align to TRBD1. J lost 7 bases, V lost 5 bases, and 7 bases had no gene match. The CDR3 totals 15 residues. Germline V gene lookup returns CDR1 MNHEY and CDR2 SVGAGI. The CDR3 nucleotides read TGTGCCAGCAGTATTGACAGGGGGCTGCGTGAAAAACTGTTTTTT. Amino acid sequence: CASSIDRGLREKLFF.

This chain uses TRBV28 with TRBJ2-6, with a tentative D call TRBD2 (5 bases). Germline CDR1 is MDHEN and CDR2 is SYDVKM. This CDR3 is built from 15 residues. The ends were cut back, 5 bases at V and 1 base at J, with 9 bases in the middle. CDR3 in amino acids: CASSARESGANVLTF. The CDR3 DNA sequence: TGTGCCAGCAGTGCGAGGGAGTCTGGGGCCAACGTCCTGACTTTC.

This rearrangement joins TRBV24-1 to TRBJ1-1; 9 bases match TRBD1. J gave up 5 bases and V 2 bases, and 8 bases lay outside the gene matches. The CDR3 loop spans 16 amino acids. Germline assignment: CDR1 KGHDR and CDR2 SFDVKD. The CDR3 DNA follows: TGTGCCACCAGTGATTCCTCCGGGACAGGGAGAACTGAAGCTTTCTTT. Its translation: CATSDSSGTGRTEAFF.

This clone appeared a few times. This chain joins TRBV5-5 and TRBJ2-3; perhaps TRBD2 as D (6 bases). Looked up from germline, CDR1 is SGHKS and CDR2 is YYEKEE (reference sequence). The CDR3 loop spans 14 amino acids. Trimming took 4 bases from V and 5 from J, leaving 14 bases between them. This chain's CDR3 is CASSRGTPGDTQYF. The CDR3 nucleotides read TGTGCCAGCAGCCGCGGGACCCCGGGAGATACGCAGTATTTT. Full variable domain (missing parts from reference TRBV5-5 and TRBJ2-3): DAGVTQSPTHLIKTRGQQVTLRCSPISGHKSVSWYQQVLGQGPQFIFQYYEKEERGRGNFPDRFSARQFPNYSSELNVNALLLGDSALYLCASSRGTPGDTQYFGPGTRLTVL.

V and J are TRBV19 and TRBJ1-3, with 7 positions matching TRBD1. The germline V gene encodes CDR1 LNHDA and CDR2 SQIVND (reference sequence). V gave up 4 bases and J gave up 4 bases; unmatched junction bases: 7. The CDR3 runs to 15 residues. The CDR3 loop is CASSTLTGRGNTIYF. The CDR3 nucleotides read TGTGCCAGTAGTACTTTGACAGGGAGAGGAAACACCATATATTTT. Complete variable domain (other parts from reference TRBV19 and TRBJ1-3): DGGITQSPKYLFRKEGQNVTLSCEQNLNHDAMYWYRQDPGQGLRLIYYSQIVNDFQKGDIAEGYSVSREKKESFPLTVTSAQKNPTAFYLCASSTLTGRGNTIYFGEGSWLTVV.

The CDR3 coding sequence is TGTGCCAGCAGCGTAGGGGCAGGGCCTAATGAAAAACTGTTTTTT. Its protein is CASSVGAGPNEKLFF. The rearrangement uses TRBV9 and TRBJ1-4; D possibly corresponds to TRBD1 (5 bases). Germline assignment: CDR1 SGDLS and CDR2 YYNGEE. The CDR3 is made up of 15 amino acids. Trimming cost V 0 bases and J 3 bases, with 9 bases left between them.